What follows are 15 T cell receptor beta chains derived from one specimen sequenced in a study of cytomegalovirus exposure and HLA in healthy donors. PCR primers comprised 60 Vbeta and 13 Jbeta primers. Data came from immunoSEQ multiplex PCR; TCRdb stores just in-frame clones and leaves some out. The profile shows approximately 160,000 clones, 75% to 85% of them singletons. Sequencing was carried out using PBMCs. Source of these receptors: a woman aged 45-60 years in good health and CMV-seropositive.

This rearrangement joins TRBV7-9 to TRBJ2-1, with D maybe TRBD1 (6 bases). Germline-derived CDR1 and CDR2 are SEHNR and FQNEAQ (reference sequence). The CDR3 length is 17 residues. V lost 1 base to trimming and J lost 5 bases, with 18 bases between them. The CDR3 sequence is CASSLGVAWDTDNEQFF. The CDR3 DNA reads TGTGCCAGCAGCTTAGGGGTTGCGTGGGACACCGACAATGAGCAGTTCTTC.

This rearrangement joins TRBV5-6 to TRBJ2-7; the D gene is possibly TRBD2 (5 bases). CDR3 length: 14 amino acids. Germline CDR1 and CDR2: SGHDT and YYEEEE. Trimming removed 0 bases from V and 7 bases from J, with 14 bases in between. The CDR3 here is CASSLAGGSREQYF. CDR3 coding DNA: TGTGCCAGCAGCTTGGCCGGAGGTAGTCGGGAGCAGTACTTC.

This clone was detected only once. The gene calls are TRBV19 and TRBJ2-5, with D uncertain. The ends were cut back, 4 bases at V and 1 base at J, with 7 bases in the middle. Per the germline V gene, CDR1 is LNHDA and CDR2 is SQIVND (reference sequence). The CDR3 covers 13 residues. Here the CDR3 reads CASSRYGQETQYF. The CDR3 DNA reads as TGTGCCAGTAGTAGGTACGGCCAAGAGACCCAGTACTTC.

The J gene is TRBJ2-3, the V gene TRBV5-4; 8 positions agree with TRBD2. Looked up from germline, CDR1 is SGHNT and CDR2 is YYREEE (reference sequence). J lost 0 bases, V lost 4 bases, and 16 bases had no gene match. This CDR3 region has 19 residues. In nucleotides, the CDR3 is TGTGCCAGCAGCCCGACGGCGCTAGCGGGTATATTTAGCACAGATACGCAGTATTTT. As protein: CASSPTALAGIFSTDTQYF.

V gene TRBV7-3 combines with J gene TRBJ2-3, with 8 bases identical to TRBD1. Germline CDR1 SGHTA, CDR2 FQGTGA. J gave up 3 bases and V 5 bases, and 7 bases lay outside the gene matches. The CDR3 is made up of 15 amino acids. CDR3 protein: CASSTTTGGTDTQYF. For the CDR3, the DNA is TGTGCCAGCAGCACCACAACAGGGGGTACAGATACGCAGTATTTT.

This clone was seen only once. The chain carries TRBV15 and TRBJ1-1; the D gene is possibly TRBD1 (6 bases). V was clipped by 6 bases and J by 1 base, with 12 bases between them. The CDR3 is 14 residues long. Germline lookup yields CDR1 LNHNV and CDR2 YYDKDF (reference sequence). The CDR3 DNA reads TGTGCCACCAGTCCGGGACACAAGAACACTGAAGCTTTCTTT. It specifies CATSPGHKNTEAFF.

The rearrangement uses TRBV5-1 and TRBJ2-3; the match to TRBD2 covers 8 bases. Unmatched junction bases numbered 1, after V lost 3 bases and J lost 4 bases. In germline, CDR1 is SGHRS, CDR2 YFSETQ. This CDR3 region has 13 residues. CDR3 in DNA: TGCGCCAGCAGCTCGACTAGCGCAGATACGCAGTATTTT. Its translation: CASSSTSADTQYF.

The chain joins TRBV18 to TRBJ1-1, with D possibly matching TRBD1 (5 bases). The CDR3 totals 16 residues. Germline-derived CDR1 and CDR2 are KGHSH and LQKENI. V was shortened by 2 bases and J by 0 bases, with 13 bases between the two germline ends. The CDR3 DNA sequence: TGTGCCAGCTCACCAATAGATGGGGCCATGAACACTGAAGCTTTCTTT. It codes for CASSPIDGAMNTEAFF.

The rearrangement joins TRBV27 to TRBJ1-1; D unresolved. CDR3 length equals 14 residues. Per germline, CDR1 MNHEY and CDR2 SMNVEV (reference sequence). V dropped 2 bases and J dropped 0 bases, with 7 bases sitting between them. CDR3 residues: CASSLAGMNTEAFF. CDR3 nucleotides: TGTGCCAGCAGTTTAGCGGGAATGAACACTGAAGCTTTCTTT.

The chain uses TRBV5-1 and TRBJ2-1, with 7 bases that match TRBD2. Germline V gene sequence: CDR1 SGHRS, CDR2 YFSETQ. V dropped 9 bases and J dropped 7; count of bases not matched to a gene: 13. The CDR3 extends over 14 amino acids. CDR3: CATAREAGLNEQFF. In DNA, the CDR3 is TGCGCCACCGCTCGGGAAGCGGGGTTGAATGAGCAGTTCTTC.

The chain recombines TRBV4-1 with TRBJ2-1, with TRBD2 as a possible D gene (6 bases). Per germline, CDR1 MGHRA and CDR2 YSYEKL. The CDR3 contains 18 residues. Trimming pared 0 bases from V and 0 bases from J, leaving 15 bases between. The CDR3 DNA reads TGCGCCAGCAGCCAAGAGTCTCGGGGGTTCCCCTCCTACAATGAGCAGTTCTTC. Translating it yields CASSQESRGFPSYNEQFF.

This clone was counted only a few times. This rearrangement joins TRBV27 to TRBJ1-4; 8 nucleotides align to TRBD1. In germline, CDR1 is MNHEY, CDR2 SMNVEV (reference sequence). V lost 4 bases and J lost 8; bases outside the gene matches: 6. CDR3 length: 14 amino acids. The CDR3 region has the DNA TGTGCCAGCAGTTCCAGGGGGCGTAACGAAAAACTGTTTTTT. Translation gives CASSSRGRNEKLFF.

The J gene is TRBJ2-7, the V gene TRBV6-4; D is ambiguous. This CDR3 has 14 residues. CDR1 and CDR2 from the germline V gene are MRHNA and SNTAGT. Between the trimmed V and J ends, which lost 3 bases and 0 bases, there was a span of 9 bases. CDR3 amino acids: CASSEDSSSYEQYF. CDR3 coding DNA: TGTGCCAGCAGTGAAGACTCCAGCTCCTACGAGCAGTACTTC.

The chain links TRBV7-8 to TRBJ1-2, with 7 positions matching TRBD1. The CDR3 is 16 amino acids. The ends lost 5 bases at V and 2 bases at J; junction bases unmatched: 11. Per germline, CDR1 SGHVS and CDR2 FQNEAQ. In DNA form, the CDR3 reads TGTGCCAGCAGCATTACAGGGGCCAACTCGAACTATGGCTACACCTTC. As protein: CASSITGANSNYGYTF. The full variable domain, rest sourced from reference TRBV7-8 and TRBJ1-2, is GAGVSQSPRYKVAKRGQDVALRCDPISGHVSLFWYQQALGQGPEFLTYFQNEAQLDKSGLPSDRFFAERPEGSVSTLKIQRTQQEDSAVYLCASSITGANSNYGYTFGSGTRLTVV.

Details on this clone: Other DNA sequences from this sample encode an identical CDR3 as well. The V call is TRBV2, the J call TRBJ2-5; possible D gene TRBD2, 5 bases. CDR1 and CDR2 from the germline V gene are SNHLY and FYNNEI. The CDR3 extends over 12 amino acids. Trimming cost V 7 bases and J 2 bases, with 8 bases left between them. The CDR3 DNA is TGTGCCAGCAAAAGAGGGCAAGAGACCCAGTACTTC. Translation gives CASKRGQETQYF.